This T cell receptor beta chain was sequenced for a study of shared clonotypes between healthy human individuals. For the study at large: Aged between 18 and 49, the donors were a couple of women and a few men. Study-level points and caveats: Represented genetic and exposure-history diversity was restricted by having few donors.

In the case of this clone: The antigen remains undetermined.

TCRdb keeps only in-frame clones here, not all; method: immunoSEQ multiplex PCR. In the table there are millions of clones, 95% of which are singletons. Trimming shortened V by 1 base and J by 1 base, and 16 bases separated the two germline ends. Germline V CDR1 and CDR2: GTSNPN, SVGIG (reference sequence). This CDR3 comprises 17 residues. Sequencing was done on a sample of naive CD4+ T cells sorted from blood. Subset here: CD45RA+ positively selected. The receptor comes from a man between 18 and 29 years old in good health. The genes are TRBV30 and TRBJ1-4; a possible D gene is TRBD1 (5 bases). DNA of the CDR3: TGTGCCTGGAGTGACCAGGGAAGCATTGGAACTAATGAAAAACTGTTTTTT. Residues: CAWSDQGSIGTNEKLFF.